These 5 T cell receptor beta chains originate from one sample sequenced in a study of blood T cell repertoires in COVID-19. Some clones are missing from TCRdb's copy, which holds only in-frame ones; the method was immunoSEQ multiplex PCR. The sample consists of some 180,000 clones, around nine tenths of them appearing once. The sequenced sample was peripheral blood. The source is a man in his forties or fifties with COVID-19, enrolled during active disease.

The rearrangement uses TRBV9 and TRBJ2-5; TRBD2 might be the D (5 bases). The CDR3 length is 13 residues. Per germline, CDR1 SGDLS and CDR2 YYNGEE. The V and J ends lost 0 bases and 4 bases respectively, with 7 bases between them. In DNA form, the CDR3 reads TGTGCCAGCAGCGTAGCAGGAGGAGAGACCCAGTACTTC. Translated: CASSVAGGETQYF.

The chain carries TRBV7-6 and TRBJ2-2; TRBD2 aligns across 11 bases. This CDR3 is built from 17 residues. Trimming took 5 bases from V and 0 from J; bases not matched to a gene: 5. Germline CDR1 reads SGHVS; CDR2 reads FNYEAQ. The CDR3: CASSPGLAETNTGELFF. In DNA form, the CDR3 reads TGTGCCAGCAGCCCGGGACTAGCGGAGACGAACACCGGGGAGCTGTTTTTT.

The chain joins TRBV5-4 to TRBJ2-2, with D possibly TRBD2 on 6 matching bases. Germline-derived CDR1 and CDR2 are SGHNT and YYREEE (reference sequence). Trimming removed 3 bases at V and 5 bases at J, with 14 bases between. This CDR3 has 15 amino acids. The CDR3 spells CASSSKLTRTGELFF. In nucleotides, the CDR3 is TGTGCCAGCAGCTCGAAGCTGACTAGAACCGGGGAGCTGTTTTTT.

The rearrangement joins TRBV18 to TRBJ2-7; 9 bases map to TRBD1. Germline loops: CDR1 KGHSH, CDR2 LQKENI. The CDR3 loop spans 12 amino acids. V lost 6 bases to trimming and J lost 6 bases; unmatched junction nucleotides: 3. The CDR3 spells CASSRDRVEQYF. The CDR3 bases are TGTGCCAGCTCCAGGGACAGGGTCGAGCAGTACTTC.

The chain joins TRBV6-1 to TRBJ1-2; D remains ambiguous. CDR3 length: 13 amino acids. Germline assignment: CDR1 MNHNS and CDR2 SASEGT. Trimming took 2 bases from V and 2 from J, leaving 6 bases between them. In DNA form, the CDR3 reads TGTGCCAGCAGTGAATCCACAAACTATGGCTACACCTTC. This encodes CASSESTNYGYTF.